This T cell receptor beta chain was identified during a study of blood T cell repertoires in COVID-19. Turning to the study itself: Collection of acute and convalescent COVID-19 samples took place in the United States, Italy and Spain.

Data came from immunoSEQ multiplex PCR; TCRdb stores just in-frame clones and leaves some out. Seen here are about 370,000 clones, 70% to 90% observed once, and the top ten hold about 9.4%. This CDR3 comprises 16 residues. The ends were cut back, 5 bases at V and 2 bases at J, with 16 bases in the middle. The germline V gene has CDR1 MNHNY and CDR2 SVGAGI (reference sequence). Seattle's enrolled individuals joined amid active infection and were then monitored longitudinally. The sequencing input was peripheral blood. The chain uses TRBV6-6 and TRBJ2-1; D gene ambiguous. The receptor was derived from a woman aged 25 to 39 with COVID-19, enrolled during active disease. In DNA, the CDR3 is TGTGCCAGCAGTCGCCTGACAATTCCCCCCTACAATGAGCAGTTCTTC. It is translated as CASSRLTIPPYNEQFF.